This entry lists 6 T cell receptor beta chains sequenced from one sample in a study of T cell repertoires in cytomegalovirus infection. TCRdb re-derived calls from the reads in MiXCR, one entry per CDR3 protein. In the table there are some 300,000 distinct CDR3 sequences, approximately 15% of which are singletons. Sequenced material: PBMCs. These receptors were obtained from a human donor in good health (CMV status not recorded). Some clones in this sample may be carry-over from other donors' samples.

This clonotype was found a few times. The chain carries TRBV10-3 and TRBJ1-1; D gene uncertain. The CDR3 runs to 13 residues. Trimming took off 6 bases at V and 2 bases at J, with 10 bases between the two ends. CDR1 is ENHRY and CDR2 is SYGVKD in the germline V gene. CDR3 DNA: TGTGCCATCAGATACAGCGAAAACACTGAAGCTTTCTTT. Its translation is CAIRYSENTEAFF.

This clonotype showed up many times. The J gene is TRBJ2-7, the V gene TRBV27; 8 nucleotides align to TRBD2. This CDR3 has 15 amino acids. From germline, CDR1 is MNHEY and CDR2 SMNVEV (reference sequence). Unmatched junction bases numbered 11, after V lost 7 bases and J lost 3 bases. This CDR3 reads CASTGPLREGYEQYF. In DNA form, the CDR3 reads TGTGCCAGCACGGGACCTCTACGGGAGGGCTACGAGCAGTACTTC.

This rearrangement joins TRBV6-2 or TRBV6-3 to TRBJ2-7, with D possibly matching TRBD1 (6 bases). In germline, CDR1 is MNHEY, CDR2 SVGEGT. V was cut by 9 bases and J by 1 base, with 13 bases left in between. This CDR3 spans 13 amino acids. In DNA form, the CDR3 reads TGTGCCAGAATCCGGGACATTTCCTACGAGCAGTACTTC. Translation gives CARIRDISYEQYF.

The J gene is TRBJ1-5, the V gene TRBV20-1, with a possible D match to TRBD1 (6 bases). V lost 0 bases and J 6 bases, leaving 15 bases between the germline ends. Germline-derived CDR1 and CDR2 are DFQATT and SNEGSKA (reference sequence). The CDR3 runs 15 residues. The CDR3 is CSARESKGDGQPQHF. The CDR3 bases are TGCAGTGCTAGAGAATCAAAGGGGGATGGTCAGCCCCAGCATTTT.

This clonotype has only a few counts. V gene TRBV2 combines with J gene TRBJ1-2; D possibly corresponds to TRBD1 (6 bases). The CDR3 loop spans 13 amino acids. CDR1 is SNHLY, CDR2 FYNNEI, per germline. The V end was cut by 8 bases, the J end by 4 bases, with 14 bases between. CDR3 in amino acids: CASAAGQPYGYTF. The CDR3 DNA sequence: TGTGCCAGCGCGGCGGGACAACCCTATGGCTACACCTTC.

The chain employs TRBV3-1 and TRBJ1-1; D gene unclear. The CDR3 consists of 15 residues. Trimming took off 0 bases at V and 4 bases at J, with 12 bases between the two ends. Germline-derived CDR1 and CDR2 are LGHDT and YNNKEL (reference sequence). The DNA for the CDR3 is TGTGCCAGCAGCCAAGATGCGGGGTACGGCACTGAAGCTTTCTTT. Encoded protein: CASSQDAGYGTEAFF.